This T cell receptor beta chain was documented in a study of CXCR3-negative and CXCR3-positive naive CD8 T cells. Naive cells were sorted as CD45RO-, CCR7+, CD27+ and CD95-. This CDR3 spans 17 amino acids. Germline loops: CDR1 SEHNR, CDR2 FQNEAQ (reference sequence). The method, 5' RACE with UMI labels, was used to prepare the TRB cDNA libraries. TCRdb reprocessed the 5' RACE reads; each CDR3 protein has one entry and no DNA is given. The ten most abundant clones cover approximately 0.99% of a sample with roughly 93,000 distinct CDR3 sequences. Study-wide results and limits: More hydrophobic TRB CDR3s were found in CXCR3-positive naive cells than in CXCR3-negative naive cells. In cryopreserved cells, CXCR3 expression partially decreased, and fresh PBMCs were used in most assays.

Note on this clonotype: Its target is unknown.

Sample: naive CXCR3+ CD8+ T cells from blood. Subset: CD45RO-CCR7+CD27+CD95- naive CD8+ T cells expressing CXCR3 (TNR3+). The clonotype was recovered from a human donor in good health. Some clones in this sample may be carry-over from other donors' samples. The chain has TRBV7-9 and TRBJ1-1; absent DNA, TCRdb's TRBD1 call cannot be checked. The CDR3 loop is CASSADHRQGLNTEAFF.